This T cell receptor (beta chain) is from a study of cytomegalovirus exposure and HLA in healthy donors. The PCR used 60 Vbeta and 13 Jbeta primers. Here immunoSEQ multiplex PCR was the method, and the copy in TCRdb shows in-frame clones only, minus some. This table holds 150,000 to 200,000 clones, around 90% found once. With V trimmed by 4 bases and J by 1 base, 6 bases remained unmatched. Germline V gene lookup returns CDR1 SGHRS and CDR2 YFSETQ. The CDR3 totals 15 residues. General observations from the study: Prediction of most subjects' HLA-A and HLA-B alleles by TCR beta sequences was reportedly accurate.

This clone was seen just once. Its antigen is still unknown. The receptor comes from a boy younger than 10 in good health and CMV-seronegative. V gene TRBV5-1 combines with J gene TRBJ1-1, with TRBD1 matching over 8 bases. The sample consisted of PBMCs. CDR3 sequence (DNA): TGCGCCAGCAGCCGGGGACAGGACGGGAACACTGAAGCTTTCTTT. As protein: CASSRGQDGNTEAFF.